The 20 T cell receptor beta chains below were found in one sample sequenced in a study of cytomegalovirus exposure and HLA in healthy donors. Primers: 60 Vbeta forward and 13 Jbeta reverse. The repertoire was sequenced with immunoSEQ multiplex PCR; TCRdb's copy has only in-frame clones and lacks some. The sample table sets out 150,000 to 200,000 clones. The sample taken for sequencing was PBMCs. The receptor set was obtained from a man aged 25-45 years in good health and CMV-seronegative.

The rearrangement links TRBV7-2 to TRBJ1-4; TRBD1 matches at 7 bases. Germline values: CDR1 SGHTA, CDR2 FQGNSA. J gave up 8 bases and V 5 bases, and 8 bases lay outside the gene matches. The CDR3 extends over 14 amino acids. CDR3 nucleotides: TGTGCCAGCAGCCTCAGGGGGTTTGGCGAAAAACTGTTTTTT. Translating gives CASSLRGFGEKLFF. Complete variable domain (other parts from reference TRBV7-2 and TRBJ1-4): GAGVSQSPSNKVTEKGKDVELRCDPISGHTALYWYRQSLGQGLEFLIYFQGNSAPDKSGLPSDRFSAERTGGSVSTLTIQRTQQEDSAVYLCASSLRGFGEKLFFGSGTQLSVL.

This chain links TRBV10-1 with TRBJ2-7; possible D gene TRBD2, 5 bases. The CDR3 covers 13 residues. Germline-derived CDR1 and CDR2 are WNHNN and SYGVQD (reference sequence). V shed 10 bases and J shed 9 bases, with 22 bases lying between them. DNA of the CDR3: TGCGCCATCTCACAGTCACCTCGGGGTGGGCAGTACTTC. Translated: CAISQSPRGGQYF.

The V call is TRBV19, the J call TRBJ1-3; tentative D call: TRBD1 (5 bases). V shed 5 bases and J shed 3 bases, with 11 bases lying between them. The CDR3 has 14 amino acids. Germline CDR1 and CDR2: LNHDA and SQIVND (reference sequence). CDR3 residues: CASSDRGLGNTIYF. Here the CDR3 DNA reads TGTGCCAGTAGTGATCGGGGACTTGGAAACACCATATATTTT. Combining the CDR3 with reference TRBV19 and TRBJ1-3 gives the whole variable domain DGGITQSPKYLFRKEGQNVTLSCEQNLNHDAMYWYRQDPGQGLRLIYYSQIVNDFQKGDIAEGYSVSREKKESFPLTVTSAQKNPTAFYLCASSDRGLGNTIYFGEGSWLTVV.

To note about this clone: Different DNA sequences within this sample yield the same CDR3. The V gene is TRBV18, the J gene TRBJ1-5; D is perhaps TRBD1 (6 bases). The CDR3 has 15 residues. Trimming left V 2 bases short and J 2 bases short, with 10 bases between. Germline CDR1 and CDR2: KGHSH and LQKENI. The DNA for the CDR3 is TGTGCCAGCTCACCAACAGGGTTGGGCAATCAGCCCCAGCATTTT. Its protein product is CASSPTGLGNQPQHF.

The rearrangement uses TRBV6-6 and TRBJ2-7; D perhaps matches TRBD1 (6 bases). The V gene lost 5 bases and the J gene lost 5 bases, with 16 bases spanning the gap. This CDR3 region has 14 residues. From germline, CDR1 is MNHNY and CDR2 SVGAGI (reference sequence). CDR3 region: CASSPSGTFHEQYF. The DNA for the CDR3 is TGTGCCAGCAGTCCCTCTGGGACATTCCACGAGCAGTACTTC.

The V and J genes are TRBV30 and TRBJ2-1; TRBD2 matches at 10 bases. Unmatched junction bases numbered 7, after V lost 2 bases and J lost 9 bases. The V gene's germline CDR1 is GTSNPN and CDR2 SVGIG (reference sequence). The CDR3 has 14 residues. In DNA, the CDR3 is TGTGCCTGGAGTTGGGTAGCGGGAGGTGGTGAGCAGTTCTTC. Translating gives CAWSWVAGGGEQFF.

CDR3 DNA sequence: TGTGCCAGCAGCGGTTCAGGGGTCACCTATAATTCACCCCTCCACTTT. Translated: CASSGSGVTYNSPLHF. The rearrangement uses TRBV9 and TRBJ1-6; tentatively, D is TRBD1 (6 bases). The V gene's germline CDR1 is SGDLS and CDR2 YYNGEE. The CDR3 loop spans 16 amino acids. Trimming removed 3 bases from V and 2 bases from J, with 12 bases in between.

This chain connects TRBV5-1 to TRBJ2-4; 7 bases map to TRBD1. CDR1 SGHRS and CDR2 YFSETQ come from the germline V gene. The CDR3 sequence is 13 residues long. The trim removed 4 bases at V and 8 bases at J, leaving 6 bases unmatched. CDR3 protein: CASSPLDRDIQYF. In DNA form, the CDR3 reads TGCGCCAGCAGCCCCCTTGACAGGGACATTCAGTACTTC.

In regard to this clone: One junction end disagrees with the germline gene, perhaps due to a read error. The V call is TRBV5-4, the J call TRBJ2-7; D not certain. Germline CDR1 and CDR2: SGHNT and YYREEE (reference sequence). This CDR3 has 13 amino acids. CDR3 residues: CASSLATSSEQYF. The CDR3 coding sequence is TGTGCCAGCAGCTTGGCGACTTCCTCCGAGCAGTACTTC.

The rearrangement joins TRBV19 to TRBJ1-1; 9 nucleotides match TRBD1. CDR1 and CDR2 from the germline V gene are LNHDA and SQIVND (reference sequence). This CDR3 is built from 15 residues. The junction had 4 bases not matched to a gene; V was cut back by 1 base and J by 4 bases. The CDR3 protein is CASSIVDRGGTEAFF. DNA for the CDR3: TGTGCCAGTAGTATAGTGGACAGGGGAGGCACTGAAGCTTTCTTT.

The chain employs TRBV5-5 and TRBJ1-5; 7 nucleotides match TRBD1. CDR3 length: 17 amino acids. Trimming at V came to 0 bases and at J to 5 bases, leaving 11 bases not matched to a gene. CDR1 and CDR2 from the germline V gene are SGHKS and YYEKEE (reference sequence). The CDR3 loop is CASSLDPGNTGDQPQHF. CDR3 nucleotide sequence: TGTGCCAGCAGCTTGGATCCGGGGAACACAGGGGATCAGCCCCAGCATTTT.

The chain links TRBV28 to TRBJ1-4, with a possible D match to TRBD1 (5 bases). Deletions cut 6 bases from V and 5 bases from J, with 13 bases between. Germline V lookup: CDR1 MDHEN, CDR2 SYDVKM. CDR3 length: 14 residues. CDR3: CASSPGHLNEKLFF. The CDR3, as DNA: TGTGCCAGCAGCCCTGGACACCTAAATGAAAAACTGTTTTTT.

This sequence joins TRBV5-1 and TRBJ1-3; 9 positions match TRBD1. The CDR3 spans 19 residues. V was pared by 3 bases and J by 0 bases, with 13 bases of the junction left unmatched. CDR1 SGHRS and CDR2 YFSETQ come from the germline V gene. This chain's CDR3 is CASSSGQGPSFSSGNTIYF. The CDR3 DNA follows: TGCGCCAGCAGCTCGGGACAGGGCCCAAGTTTCAGCTCTGGAAACACCATATATTTT.

As regards this clone: Germline and junction disagree at one end, which may indicate a read error. The CDR3 spells CASSLDAGGTGGLFF. In DNA, the CDR3 is TGTGCCAGCAGCTTGGATGCGGGAGGCACCGGGGGGCTGTTTTTT. V is TRBV5-4 and J is TRBJ2-2; 8 nucleotides align to TRBD2. Germline V gene data show CDR1 as SGHNT and CDR2 as YYREEE (reference sequence). This CDR3 comprises 15 residues.

The V gene is TRBV21-1, the J gene TRBJ2-1; TRBD1, the D gene given by the table, was not confirmed from the DNA. TRBV21-1 is a pseudogene segment. CDR3 size: 18 residues. The CDR3: CASSKGTGTGDFYNEQFF. The CDR3, as DNA: TGTGCCAGCAGCAAAGGAACCGGGACAGGGGACTTCTACAATGAGCAGTTCTTC.

The chain is built from TRBV6-5 and TRBJ2-7; 7 positions match TRBD1. This CDR3 has 14 amino acids. CDR1 MNHEY and CDR2 SVGAGI come from the germline V gene. V was clipped by 0 bases and J by 3 bases; unmatched bases: 2. In nucleotides, the CDR3 is TGTGCCAGCAGTTACTCTGACAGGGACTACGAGCAGTACTTC. It is translated as CASSYSDRDYEQYF.

The chain links TRBV30 to TRBJ1-5; D not resolved. CDR1 is GTSNPN, CDR2 SVGIG, per germline (reference sequence). Trimming stripped 7 bases from V and 1 base from J, with 8 bases between. This CDR3 comprises 12 residues. The CDR3 DNA reads as TGTGCCTCCGCGGGAAGCAATCAGCCCCAGCATTTT. It encodes CASAGSNQPQHF.

The chain couples TRBV6-1 to TRBJ1-1, with TRBD1 identical over 8 bases. The germline V gene encodes CDR1 MNHNS and CDR2 SASEGT. The CDR3 extends over 13 amino acids. Trimming at V came to 6 bases and at J to 4 bases, leaving 4 bases not matched to a gene. CDR3 in amino acids: CASRETGGTEAFF. The CDR3 DNA follows: TGTGCCAGCAGGGAAACAGGGGGCACTGAAGCTTTCTTT.

This sequence joins TRBV9 and TRBJ2-1; D gene ambiguous. The CDR3 loop spans 12 amino acids. Germline values: CDR1 SGDLS, CDR2 YYNGEE. With 3 bases removed from V and 7 bases from J, the gap between germline ends came to 8 bases. CDR3 loop: CASSGRENEQFF. CDR3 DNA sequence: TGTGCCAGCAGCGGTCGAGAGAATGAGCAGTTCTTC.

The V call is TRBV11-1, the J call TRBJ1-1; D uncertain. The germline V gene has CDR1 SGHAT and CDR2 FQDESV (reference sequence). This CDR3 spans 15 amino acids. The V end was cut by 5 bases, the J end by 0 bases, with 13 bases between. The CDR3 DNA follows: TGTGCCAGCAGCCTGAGACAAGATATGAACACTGAAGCTTTCTTT. Its translation is CASSLRQDMNTEAFF.